This T cell receptor (beta chain) was identified in a study of neurological immune-mediated disorders. Whole-study results and caveats: TCR-beta repertoires seemed private in all groups, with no expanded CDR3 amino acid sequences shared.

The time point was: longitudinal time-point 3. A blood bank in Maryland, USA, provided the volunteers who served as healthy controls. This clonotype was detected many times. Its antigen is currently unknown. The cDNA came from 5'RACE, which used 10-nucleotide random UMIs. TCRdb redid the calling of the 5' RACE reads with MiXCR, one entry per CDR3 protein. The table has about 45,000 distinct CDR3 sequences, 13% seen once. The sequencing sample was made of PBMCs. The clonotype comes from a man in his thirties or forties in good health.

The CDR3 nucleotides read TGCAGTGCCTCAGGGGGGACCATACGGCAAGCTAGCACAGATACGCAGTATTTT. Translated, it gives CSASGGTIRQASTDTQYF. The chain links TRBV20-1 to TRBJ2-3, with D possibly TRBD1 on 7 matching bases. The CDR3 extends over 18 amino acids. Looked up from germline, CDR1 is DFQATT and CDR2 is SNEGSKA (reference sequence). V lost 6 bases and J 0 bases, leaving 25 bases between the germline ends.